The 15 T cell receptor beta chains given below trace back to one sample, sequenced in a study of T cell repertoires in cytomegalovirus infection. TCRdb re-derived calls from the reads in MiXCR, one entry per CDR3 protein. The sample contains approximately 76,000 distinct CDR3 sequences, around 37% of which appear only once. The antigens these receptors bind are not known. Specimen: CD8+ T cells from cultured PBMCs, collected from culture after CMV antigen stimulation. These receptors were collected from a human donor in good health (CMV status not recorded). Some clones in this sample may be carry-over from other donors' samples.

This chain joins TRBV27 and TRBJ2-1; 9 positions match TRBD1. J gave up 7 bases and V 8 bases, and 6 bases lay outside the gene matches. This CDR3 comprises 13 residues. Germline V CDR1 and CDR2: MNHEY, SMNVEV (reference sequence). The DNA for the CDR3 is TGTGCCAGCGGGGACAGGGAAGAGAATGAGCAGTTCTTC. Its translation: CASGDREENEQFF.

A few counts support this clonotype. The rearrangement uses TRBV7-8 and TRBJ2-5; the D is unclear. V lost 5 bases, J lost 5 bases, and 21 bases lay in between. Germline CDR1 is SGHVS and CDR2 is FQNEAQ. This CDR3 has 16 amino acids. The CDR3 sequence: CASSLELRTLGETQYF. The CDR3, as DNA: TGTGCCAGCAGCCTCGAATTACGGACGCTCGGGGAGACCCAGTACTTC.

The CDR3 loop is CASSLRATYEQYF. The CDR3 DNA sequence: TGTGCCAGCAGTTTGAGGGCCACCTACGAGCAGTACTTC. The chain combines TRBV28 with TRBJ2-7; the D gene is possibly TRBD2 (5 bases). Germline V gene data show CDR1 as MDHEN and CDR2 as SYDVKM. Trimming shortened V by 3 bases and J by 2 bases, and 8 bases separated the two germline ends. The CDR3 totals 13 residues.

The rearrangement links TRBV6-2 or TRBV6-3 to TRBJ2-4, with unresolved D. Germline CDR1 reads MNHEY; CDR2 reads SVGEGT. Deletions cut 4 bases from V and 0 bases from J, with 10 bases between. The CDR3 sequence is 15 residues long. This CDR3 is CASSSVGKAKNIQYF. The CDR3 region has the DNA TGTGCCAGCAGTTCCGTGGGCAAAGCCAAAAACATTCAGTACTTC.

The chain recombines TRBV6-2 or TRBV6-3 with TRBJ2-7, with D unresolved. From germline, CDR1 is MNHEY and CDR2 SVGEGT. The CDR3 consists of 11 residues. The V and J ends lost 0 bases and 7 bases respectively, with 4 bases between them. The CDR3 DNA reads as TGTGCCAGCAGTTACTCCGTGGAGCAGTACTTC. Translated: CASSYSVEQYF.

This clonotype was observed once. The chain has TRBV14 and TRBJ2-2, with 7 bases lining up with TRBD1. The CDR3 covers 16 residues. Per germline, CDR1 SGHDN and CDR2 FVKESK. The trim removed 1 base at V and 1 base at J, leaving 3 bases unmatched. Here the CDR3 DNA reads TGTGCCAGCAGCCAAGGACAGGGTAGGAACACCGGGGAGCTGTTTTTT. Protein: CASSQGQGRNTGELFF.

This clonotype showed up just a few times. The genes are TRBV6-2 or TRBV6-3 and TRBJ1-1; maybe TRBD1 (5 bases). Trimming removed 7 bases from V and 4 bases from J, with 13 bases in between. The CDR3 has 13 amino acids. Germline CDR1 MNHEY, CDR2 SVGEGT. CDR3 coding DNA: TGTGCCAGCAACCCCTCCGGGGCCACTGAAGCTTTCTTT. Protein product: CASNPSGATEAFF.

This chain uses TRBV6-2 or TRBV6-3 with TRBJ2-7, with no clear D. The CDR3 is made up of 14 amino acids. With 6 bases removed from V and 0 bases from J, the gap between germline ends came to 12 bases. Germline CDR1 MNHEY, CDR2 SVGEGT. The CDR3 bases are TGTGCCAGCAGCCAAGGATGGAGCTCCTACGAGCAGTACTTC. It specifies CASSQGWSSYEQYF.

The CDR3 protein is CASSRDHRDRVSEQYF. The CDR3 DNA reads as TGTGCCAGTAGTAGAGACCATCGGGACAGGGTTAGCGAGCAGTACTTC. This sequence joins TRBV19 and TRBJ2-7; 9 nucleotides align to TRBD1. From germline, CDR1 is LNHDA and CDR2 SQIVND (reference sequence). V lost 4 bases to trimming and J lost 6 bases; unmatched junction nucleotides: 13. The length of the CDR3 is 16 residues.

This rearrangement joins TRBV2 to TRBJ1-4, with 8 bases matching TRBD1. The V gene end was trimmed by 6 bases and the J gene end by 5 bases; junction bases not matched to a gene: 11. The CDR3 sequence is 16 residues long. Germline assignment: CDR1 SNHLY and CDR2 FYNNEI. DNA for the CDR3: TGTGCCAGCAGACTCACACCGGGACAGGAAAATGAAAAACTGTTTTTT. This gives the protein CASRLTPGQENEKLFF.

The chain has TRBV5-4 and TRBJ2-4, with D possibly TRBD1 on 5 matching bases. Trimming stripped 3 bases from V and 7 bases from J, with 20 bases between. Germline values: CDR1 SGHNT, CDR2 YYREEE (reference sequence). This CDR3 is 16 amino acids long. The CDR3: CASSYFPQGMNNIQYF. The CDR3 DNA reads TGTGCCAGCAGCTATTTTCCCCAGGGCATGAATAACATTCAGTACTTC.

This chain joins TRBV27 and TRBJ2-7, with 8 bases lining up with TRBD1. Germline CDR1 is MNHEY and CDR2 is SMNVEV (reference sequence). Trimming at V came to 5 bases and at J to 10 bases, leaving 10 bases not matched to a gene. This CDR3 contains 13 residues. CDR3 residues: CASSTRTGTVQYF. In DNA form, the CDR3 reads TGTGCCAGCAGTACCCGGACAGGGACAGTACAGTACTTC.

The CDR3, as DNA: TGTGCCAGCAGTCCATGGGACAGCGCCGTGGGGCTCGTTCACCCCCTCCACTTT. Translating it yields CASSPWDSAVGLVHPLHF. The chain carries TRBV27 and TRBJ1-6, with 7 bases matching TRBD1. In germline, CDR1 is MNHEY, CDR2 SMNVEV (reference sequence). The CDR3 consists of 18 residues. V shed 5 bases, J shed 13 bases, and the junction held 23 bases outside the gene matches.

The chain combines TRBV7-3 with TRBJ2-3; no clear D. Germline V gene data show CDR1 as SGHTA and CDR2 as FQGTGA. V gave up 1 base and J gave up 5 bases, with 7 bases separating them. This CDR3 region has 13 residues. The CDR3 reads CASSLIHLDTQYF. The CDR3 DNA is TGTGCCAGCAGCTTAATTCATTTAGATACGCAGTATTTT.

This clonotype was detected many times. The V call is TRBV7-2, the J call TRBJ2-7; the D is unclear. Deletions cut 0 bases from V and 2 bases from J, with 23 bases between. The germline gives CDR1 SGHTA, CDR2 FQGNSA. The CDR3 consists of 19 residues. CDR3 residues: CASSLAEVRPFLAAYEQYF. The CDR3 bases are TGTGCCAGCAGCTTAGCCGAGGTCAGACCCTTTCTCGCAGCCTACGAGCAGTACTTC.